This TCR beta chain was found in a study of shared clonotypes between healthy human individuals (dated by TCRdb to the early 2020s). With regard to the full study: Three men and two women, aged 18 to 49 years, made up the cohort. Per donor, three plates each were used for CD4 naive and CD4 memory, two for CD8 naive, and one for CD8 memory. To estimate repertoire size and how much clonotype sharing occurs between individuals, the study deeply sequenced the blood TCR repertoires of five healthy adults. Different laboratories and diverse techniques were used to prepare libraries and sequence TCR repertoires, to increase sequencing depth and limit assay-specific biases. Leukapheresis yielded between about 0.94 and 9.5 billion PBMCs per donor.

Overall study outcomes, separate from this receptor: Compared with non-shared clonotypes, clonotypes shared by all four sorted-subset donors had higher generation probabilities. Sampling was limited to blood, and TCR repertoires in tissue likely differ from TCR repertoires in blood. Roughly 5% of naive CD4, roughly 3.6% of naive CD8, approximately 2.2% of memory CD4, and 0.35% to 0.5% of memory CD8 clonotypes were shared across several donors. Incomplete sequencing was indicated by rarefaction of sorted-subset datasets, despite the large sequencing depth. Larger estimated clonotype richness was generally found for naive subsets than for memory subsets. Pairwise subsampling led to the expectation that sequencing depth would affect the degree of clonotype sharing among donors. The small number of donors limited the genetic and exposure-history diversity represented.

TCR CDR3 regions were amplified from genomic DNA by multiplex PCR using the deep immunoSEQ assay. Genomic DNA extracted from each cell subset was distributed evenly over all wells of several immunoSEQ 96-well plates, and each plate served as one replicate. For sorted subsets, each replicate PCR was loaded with about 0.2 ug genomic DNA, equivalent to 30,000 to 35,000 T cell genomes. Purified libraries were measured with a Qubit 3.0 fluorometer, size-checked on a Bioanalyzer 2100, and measured again with the KAPA Library Quantification kit. Every immunoSEQ 96-well plate was sequenced on a separate single-read 150-cycle Illumina NextSeq 550 flow cell. The source study handled its data this way. The immunoSEQ output contained only junctional sequences without quality scores, so filtering could not match that applied to full-length reads. To assign V/J genes and CDR3, sequences were annotated using PyIR, a Python wrapper for IgBLAST v1.9, with IMGT germline references. Any read was removed if the V/J assignment was weak (E-value above 1e-6), the CDR3 was missing, or the read contained stop codons, out-of-frame junctions, or ambiguous translated residues. V3J clonotypes were defined as sequences sharing an identical inferred V gene, J gene, and CDR3 amino acid sequence. The percentage overlap between two repertoires was calculated by dividing the number of shared unique clonotypes by the size of the smaller repertoire. RTK rarefaction, the Chao1 estimator, and Recon v2.1 estimates of unobserved clonotypes were used to assess repertoire richness. OLGA was used to compute generation probabilities for all TCRbeta clonotypes that the gDNA method yielded from a few donors. TCRdb obtained this table from immuneACCESS and retained in-frame rearrangements with V and J assigned. These tables miss some clones; where compared with another copy, unresolved V genes account for less than half of the shortfall, and the remainder is unexplained. That table supplies the V and J calls and clone size; D and trimming were determined from the DNA. The sample table shows some 2.3 million clones, and over 85% are seen once. Clones ranked in the top ten supply roughly 0.36% of the sample.

The donors were healthy, HIV-negative adults with no recently reported acute infections or vaccinations. All donors were Caucasian adults living in Nashville, Tennessee, USA. CD4+ T cells were enriched by magnetic negative selection, after which naive cells were positively selected on CD45RA and the negative fraction was taken as the memory subset. Blood was obtained by leukapheresis, after which PBMCs were separated by Ficoll-Histopaque density gradient centrifugation and cryopreserved in liquid nitrogen vapor phase. Analytical flow cytometry was used to check the purity and quantity of each magnetically sorted T cell population. From each sorted fraction, genomic DNA was isolated and quantified by UV absorbance on a Nanodrop 2000c. The cysteine opens and the phenylalanine closes a CDR3 of 17 amino acids. Just the 51-base CDR3 DNA is kept, in frame starting at base 1. CDR1 is given as LGHNA and CDR2 as YNFKEQ, both from the germline V gene. V is cut back by 3 bases and J by 8 bases, with 15 bases in the junction unmatched.

With respect to this clone: The clone's antigen remains unknown. Base qualities are not recorded, but no much larger clone differs from it by a single base.

This TCR was recovered from a young man in good health. Some clones in this sample may be carry-over from other donors' samples. The rearranged segments are TRBV4-2 and TRBJ2-1; 8 bases in between match TRBD2. The sequencing input was naive CD4+ T cells from PBMCs. This specimen's cell subset or site label, per the study, means: CD45RA+ positively selected. The CDR3 is CASSHPWRERENYEQFF. The nucleotide sequence reads TGTGCCAGCAGCCATCCCTGGAGGGAGCGGGAGAACTATGAGCAGTTCTTC.